These 4 T cell receptor beta chains were sequenced from one sample in a study of monozygotic twins with cystic fibrosis. Sequencing used immunoSEQ multiplex PCR; TCRdb keeps in-frame clones, though not all of them. The table includes tens of thousands of clones, about nine tenths detected once. The sequenced material came from blood. These receptors were taken from a girl aged 2-10 years with cystic fibrosis.

The chain uses TRBV4-2 and TRBJ2-2; D is uncertain. This CDR3 is 15 amino acids long. Germline lookup yields CDR1 LGHNA and CDR2 YNFKEQ. Trimming took 1 base from V and 1 from J, leaving 7 bases between them. CDR3 loop: CASSQVAENTGELFF. CDR3 DNA: TGTGCCAGCAGCCAAGTAGCAGAGAACACCGGGGAGCTGTTTTTT.

This clone was counted once. This chain connects TRBV11-2 to TRBJ2-7; TRBD1 is a possible D gene (7 bases). CDR1 and CDR2 from the germline V gene are SGHAT and FQNNGV. Deletions cut 5 bases from V and 4 bases from J, with 15 bases between. The length of the CDR3 is 14 residues. The CDR3 spells CASSPSGGPYEQYF. The CDR3 region has the DNA TGTGCCAGCAGCCCCTCAGGGGGGCCTTACGAGCAGTACTTC.

The chain couples TRBV19 to TRBJ1-2; D perhaps matches TRBD1 (5 bases). The CDR3 is 17 amino acids. CDR1 is LNHDA and CDR2 is SQIVND in the germline V gene (reference sequence). The germline V and J ends were trimmed by 7 bases and 1 base, with 22 bases remaining between them. CDR3 sequence: CASTPGSKGDLNYGYTF. The CDR3 region has the DNA TGTGCCAGTACCCCTGGATCCAAAGGGGACCTTAACTATGGCTACACCTTC.

The gene calls are TRBV5-1 and TRBJ2-3; 15 bases agree with TRBD2. Germline assignment: CDR1 SGHRS and CDR2 YFSETQ. The CDR3 consists of 18 residues. The J segment lost 0 bases and the V segment lost 3 bases, leaving 5 bases of the junction unmatched. The CDR3 is CASSSGLAGGRSTDTQYF. The CDR3 DNA sequence: TGCGCCAGCAGCTCCGGACTAGCGGGGGGGCGAAGCACAGATACGCAGTATTTT.